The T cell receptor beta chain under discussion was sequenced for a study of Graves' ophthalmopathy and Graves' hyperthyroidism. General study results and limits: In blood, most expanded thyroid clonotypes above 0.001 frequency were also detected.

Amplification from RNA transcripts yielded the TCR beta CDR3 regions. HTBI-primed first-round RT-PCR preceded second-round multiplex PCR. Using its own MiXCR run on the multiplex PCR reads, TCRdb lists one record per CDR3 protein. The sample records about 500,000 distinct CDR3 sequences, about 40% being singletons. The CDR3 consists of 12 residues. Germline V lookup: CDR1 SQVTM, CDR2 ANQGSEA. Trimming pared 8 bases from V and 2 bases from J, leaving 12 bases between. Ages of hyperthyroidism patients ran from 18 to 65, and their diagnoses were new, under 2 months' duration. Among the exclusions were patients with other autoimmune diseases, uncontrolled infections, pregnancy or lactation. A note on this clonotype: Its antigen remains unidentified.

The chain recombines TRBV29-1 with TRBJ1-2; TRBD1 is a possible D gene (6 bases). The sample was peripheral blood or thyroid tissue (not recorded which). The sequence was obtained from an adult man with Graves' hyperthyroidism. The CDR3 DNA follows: TGCAGCCCCGCTACAGGGAACTATGGCTACACCTTC. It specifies CSPATGNYGYTF.